This record covers a single T cell receptor beta chain. The sample comes from a study of Ad26.COV2.S vaccination and SARS-CoV-2 variants. Trimming shortened V by 4 bases and J by 0 bases, and 18 bases separated the two germline ends. The CDR3 is 18 residues long. From germline, CDR1 is SGHVS and CDR2 FQNEAQ. Documented treatment: 15 to 20 received Ad26.COV2.S at low or high dose, single or two shots; 5 received placebo; per-sample allocation not given. Material that was analyzed had been drawn on day 63 after the first vaccine or placebo injection. Sequencing was performed with immunoSEQ multiplex PCR; in TCRdb, only in-frame clones are kept and a portion is missing. The repertoire consists of 300,000 to 500,000 clones, with approximately 91% occurring once and the leading ten covering 3.5%.

The receptor's source is a person between 18 and 65 years old who received the Ad26.COV2.S COVID-19 vaccine or a placebo. V gene TRBV7-8 combines with J gene TRBJ2-2; no reliable D call. Sequences were derived from peripheral blood, sampled in a trial of Ad26.COV2.S vaccine versus placebo. CDR3 nucleotides: TGTGCCAGCAGCTACCCGGACCCTGATCCATCGAACACCGGGGAGCTGTTTTTT. This codes for CASSYPDPDPSNTGELFF.